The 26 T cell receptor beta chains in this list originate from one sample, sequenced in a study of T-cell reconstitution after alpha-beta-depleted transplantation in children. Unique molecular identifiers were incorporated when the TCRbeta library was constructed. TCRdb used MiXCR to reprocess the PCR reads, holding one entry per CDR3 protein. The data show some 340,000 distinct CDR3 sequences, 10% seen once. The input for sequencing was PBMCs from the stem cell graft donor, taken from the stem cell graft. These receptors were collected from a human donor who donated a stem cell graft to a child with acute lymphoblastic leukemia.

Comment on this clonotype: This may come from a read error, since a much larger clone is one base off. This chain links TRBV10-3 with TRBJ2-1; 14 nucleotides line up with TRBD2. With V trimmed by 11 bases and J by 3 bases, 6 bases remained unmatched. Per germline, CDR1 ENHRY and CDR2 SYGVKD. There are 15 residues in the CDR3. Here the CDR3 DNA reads TGTGCCGTCACTGGGACTAGCGGGGGCTACAATGAGCAGTTCTTC. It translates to CAVTGTSGGYNEQFF.

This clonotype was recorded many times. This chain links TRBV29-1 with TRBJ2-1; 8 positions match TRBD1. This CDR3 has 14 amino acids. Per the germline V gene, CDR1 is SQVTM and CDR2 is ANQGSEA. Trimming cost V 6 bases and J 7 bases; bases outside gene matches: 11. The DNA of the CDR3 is TGCAGCGTGCCTAGAGGACAGGGTAGAAATGAGCAGTTCTTC. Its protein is CSVPRGQGRNEQFF.

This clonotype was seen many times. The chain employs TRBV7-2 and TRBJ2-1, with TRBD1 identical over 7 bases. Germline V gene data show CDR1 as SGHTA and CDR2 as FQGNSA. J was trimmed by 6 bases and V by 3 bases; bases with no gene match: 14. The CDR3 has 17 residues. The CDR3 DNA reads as TGTGCCAGCAGCTTGAGGGACAGCCGTTTATGGGGCAATGAGCAGTTCTTC. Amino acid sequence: CASSLRDSRLWGNEQFF. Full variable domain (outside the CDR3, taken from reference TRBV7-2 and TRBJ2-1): GAGVSQSPSNKVTEKGKDVELRCDPISGHTALYWYRQSLGQGLEFLIYFQGNSAPDKSGLPSDRFSAERTGGSVSTLTIQRTQQEDSAVYLCASSLRDSRLWGNEQFFGPGTRLTVL.

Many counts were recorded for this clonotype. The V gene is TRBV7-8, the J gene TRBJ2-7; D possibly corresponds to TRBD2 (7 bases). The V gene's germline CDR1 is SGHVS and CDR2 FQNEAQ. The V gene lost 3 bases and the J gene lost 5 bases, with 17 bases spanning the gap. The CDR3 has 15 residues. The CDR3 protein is CASSFRRGGPNEQYF. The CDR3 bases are TGTGCCAGCAGCTTTAGGAGGGGGGGCCCCAACGAGCAGTACTTC.

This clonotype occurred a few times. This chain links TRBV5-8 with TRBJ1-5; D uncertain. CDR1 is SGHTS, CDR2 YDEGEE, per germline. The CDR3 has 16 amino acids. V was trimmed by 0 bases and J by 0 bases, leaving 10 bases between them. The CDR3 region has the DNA TGTGCCAGCAGCTTGGAATATGGGAATAGCAATCAGCCCCAGCATTTT. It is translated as CASSLEYGNSNQPQHF.

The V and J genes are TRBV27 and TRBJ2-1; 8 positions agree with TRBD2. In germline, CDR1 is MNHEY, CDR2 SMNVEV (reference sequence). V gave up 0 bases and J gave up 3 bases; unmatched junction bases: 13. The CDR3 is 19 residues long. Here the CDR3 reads CASSLSLGLAMGVYNEQFF. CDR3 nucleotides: TGTGCCAGCAGTTTATCCCTCGGACTAGCAATGGGCGTCTACAATGAGCAGTTCTTC.

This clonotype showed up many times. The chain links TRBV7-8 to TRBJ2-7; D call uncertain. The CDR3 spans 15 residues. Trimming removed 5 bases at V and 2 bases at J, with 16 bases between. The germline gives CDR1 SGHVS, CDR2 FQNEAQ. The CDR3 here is CASSPHRTGPYEQYF. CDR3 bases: TGTGCCAGCAGCCCCCACCGGACGGGTCCCTACGAGCAGTACTTC. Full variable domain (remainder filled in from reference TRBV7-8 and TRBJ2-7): GAGVSQSPRYKVAKRGQDVALRCDPISGHVSLFWYQQALGQGPEFLTYFQNEAQLDKSGLPSDRFFAERPEGSVSTLKIQRTQQEDSAVYLCASSPHRTGPYEQYFGPGTRLTVT.

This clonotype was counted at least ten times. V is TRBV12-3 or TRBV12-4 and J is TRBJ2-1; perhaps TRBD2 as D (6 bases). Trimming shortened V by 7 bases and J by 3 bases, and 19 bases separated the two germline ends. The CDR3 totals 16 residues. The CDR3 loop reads CASTHGPGRNYNEQFF. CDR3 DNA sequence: TGTGCCAGCACCCACGGCCCCGGGAGAAACTACAATGAGCAGTTCTTC.

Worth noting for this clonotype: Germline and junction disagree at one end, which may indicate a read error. CDR3 amino acids: CASSYLGRGLTGELFF. The CDR3 DNA is TGTGCCAGCAGCTACTTAGGACGAGGTCTTACCGGGGAGCTGTTTTTC. The chain carries TRBV7-2 and TRBJ2-2; TRBD2 might be the D (5 bases). Germline V gives CDR1 SGHTA, CDR2 FQGNSA. The CDR3 is 16 residues long.

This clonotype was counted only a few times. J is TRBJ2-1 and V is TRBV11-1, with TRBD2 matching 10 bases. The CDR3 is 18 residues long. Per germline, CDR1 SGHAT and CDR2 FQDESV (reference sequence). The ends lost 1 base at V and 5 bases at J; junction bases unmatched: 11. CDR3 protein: CASSLGSRGTSADNEQFF. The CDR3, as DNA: TGTGCCAGCAGCTTAGGGTCCCGAGGGACTAGCGCCGACAATGAGCAGTTCTTC.

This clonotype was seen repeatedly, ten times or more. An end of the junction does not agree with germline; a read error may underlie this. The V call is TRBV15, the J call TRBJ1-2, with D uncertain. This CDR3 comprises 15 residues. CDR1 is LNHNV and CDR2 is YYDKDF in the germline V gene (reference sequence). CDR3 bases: TGTGCCACCAGCAGGCCTACCTCATGGGAATCTAGGCCCCTCTTC. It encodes CATSRPTSWESRPLF.

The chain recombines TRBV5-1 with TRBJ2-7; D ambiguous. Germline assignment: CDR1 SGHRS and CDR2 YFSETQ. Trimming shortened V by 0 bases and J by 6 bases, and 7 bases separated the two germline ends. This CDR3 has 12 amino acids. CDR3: CASSLERSEQYF. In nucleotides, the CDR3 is TGCGCCAGCAGCTTGGAACGGTCCGAGCAGTACTTC.

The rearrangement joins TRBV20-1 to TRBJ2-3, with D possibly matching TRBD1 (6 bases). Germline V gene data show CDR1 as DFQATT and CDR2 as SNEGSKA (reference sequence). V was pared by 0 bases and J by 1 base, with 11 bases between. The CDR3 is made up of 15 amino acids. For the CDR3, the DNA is TGCAGTGCTAGAGATTGGGCAGGGGGCACAGATACGCAGTATTTT. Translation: CSARDWAGGTDTQYF.

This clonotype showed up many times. The CDR3 DNA is TGCGCCAGCAGCGCGACGGGACAGGGGGCAAAAGAGCAGTACTTC. It specifies CASSATGQGAKEQYF. V and J are TRBV5-1 and TRBJ2-7, with TRBD1 matching 12 bases. This CDR3 has 15 residues. The germline V gene encodes CDR1 SGHRS and CDR2 YFSETQ. Losses at the gene ends were 4 bases for V and 7 bases for J; bases not matched to a gene: 9.

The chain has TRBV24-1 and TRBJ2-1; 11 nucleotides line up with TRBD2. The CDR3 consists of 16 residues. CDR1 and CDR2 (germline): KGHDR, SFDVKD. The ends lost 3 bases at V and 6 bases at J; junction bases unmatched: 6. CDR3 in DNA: TGTGCCACCAGTGATAGACTAGCGGGAACGGCCAATGAGCAGTTCTTC. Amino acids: CATSDRLAGTANEQFF.

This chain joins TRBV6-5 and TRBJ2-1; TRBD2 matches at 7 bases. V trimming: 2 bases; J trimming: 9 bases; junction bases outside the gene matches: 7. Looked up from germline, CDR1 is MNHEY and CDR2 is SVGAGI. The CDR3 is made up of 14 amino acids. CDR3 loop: CASSYQTSGTEQFF. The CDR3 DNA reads TGTGCCAGCAGTTACCAAACAAGCGGGACTGAGCAGTTCTTC.

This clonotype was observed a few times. Here the CDR3 reads CASSSVAGDSGANVLTF. In nucleotides, the CDR3 is TGTGCCAGCAGTTCGGTAGCGGGTGACTCTGGGGCCAACGTCCTGACTTTC. The chain joins TRBV6-5 to TRBJ2-6; 7 bases agree with TRBD2. Unmatched junction bases numbered 6, after V lost 4 bases and J lost 0 bases. The germline V gene encodes CDR1 MNHEY and CDR2 SVGAGI. The CDR3 is 17 residues long.

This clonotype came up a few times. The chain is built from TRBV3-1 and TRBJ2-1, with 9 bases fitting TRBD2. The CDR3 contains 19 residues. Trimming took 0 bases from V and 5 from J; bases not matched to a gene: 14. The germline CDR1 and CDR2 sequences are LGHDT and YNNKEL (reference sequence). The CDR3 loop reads CASSQEETRGRAGNNEQFF. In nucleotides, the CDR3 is TGTGCCAGCAGCCAAGAGGAAACCCGCGGGAGGGCTGGAAACAATGAGCAGTTCTTC.

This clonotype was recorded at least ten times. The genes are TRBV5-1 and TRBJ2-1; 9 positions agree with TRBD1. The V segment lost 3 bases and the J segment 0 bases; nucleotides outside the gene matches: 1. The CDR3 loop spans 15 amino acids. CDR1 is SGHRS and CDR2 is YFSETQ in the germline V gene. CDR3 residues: CASSSTGGSYNEQFF. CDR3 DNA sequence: TGCGCCAGCAGCTCGACAGGGGGCTCCTACAATGAGCAGTTCTTC.

This CDR3 reads CASILRDRGVPGELFF. CDR3 DNA sequence: TGTGCCAGCATCCTCCGCGACAGGGGGGTACCCGGGGAGCTGTTTTTT. The V and J genes are TRBV12-3 or TRBV12-4 and TRBJ2-2; TRBD1 agrees at 9 bases. V lost 7 bases, J lost 6 bases, and 12 bases stayed unmatched. The CDR3 is 16 amino acids.

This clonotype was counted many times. CDR3 protein: CATAELAGNTDTQYF. CDR3 sequence (DNA): TGCGCCACTGCCGAACTAGCGGGGAACACAGATACGCAGTATTTT. The chain has TRBV10-2 and TRBJ2-3, with TRBD2 identical over 10 bases. The CDR3 consists of 15 residues. Germline assignment: CDR1 WSHSY and CDR2 SAAADI. Losses at the gene ends were 10 bases for V and 2 bases for J; bases not matched to a gene: 9.

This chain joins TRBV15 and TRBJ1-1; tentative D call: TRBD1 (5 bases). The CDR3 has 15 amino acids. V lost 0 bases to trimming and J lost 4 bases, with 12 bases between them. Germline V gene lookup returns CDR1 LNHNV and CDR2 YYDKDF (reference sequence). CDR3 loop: CATSRETTGRTEAFF. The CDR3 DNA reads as TGTGCCACCAGCAGAGAAACCACAGGCCGCACTGAAGCTTTCTTT.

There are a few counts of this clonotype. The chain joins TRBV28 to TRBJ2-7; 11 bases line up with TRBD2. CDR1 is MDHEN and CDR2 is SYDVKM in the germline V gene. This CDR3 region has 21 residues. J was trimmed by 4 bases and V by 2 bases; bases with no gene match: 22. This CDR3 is CASSLGRGPRILAGGRYEQYF. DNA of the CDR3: TGTGCCAGCAGTTTAGGGAGGGGACCTAGGATTCTAGCGGGAGGACGGTACGAGCAGTACTTC.

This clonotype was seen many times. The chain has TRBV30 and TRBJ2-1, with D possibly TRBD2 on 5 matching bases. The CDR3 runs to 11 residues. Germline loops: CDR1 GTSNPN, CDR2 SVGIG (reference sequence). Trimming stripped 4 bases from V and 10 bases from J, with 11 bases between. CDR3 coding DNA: TGTGCCTGGACCTTACTAGGGGAGCAGTTCTTC. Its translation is CAWTLLGEQFF. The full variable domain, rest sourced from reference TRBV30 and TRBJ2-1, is SQTIHQWPATLVQPVGSPLSLECTVEGTSNPNLYWYRQAAGRGLQLLFYSVGIGQISSEVPQNLSASRPQDRQFILSSKKLLLSDSGFYLCAWTLLGEQFFGPGTRLTVL.

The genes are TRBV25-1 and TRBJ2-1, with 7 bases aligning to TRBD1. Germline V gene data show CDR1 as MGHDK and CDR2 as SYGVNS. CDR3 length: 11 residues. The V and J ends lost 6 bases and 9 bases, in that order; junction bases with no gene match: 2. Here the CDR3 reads CASRQGVEQFF. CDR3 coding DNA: TGTGCCAGCAGGCAGGGGGTTGAGCAGTTCTTC.

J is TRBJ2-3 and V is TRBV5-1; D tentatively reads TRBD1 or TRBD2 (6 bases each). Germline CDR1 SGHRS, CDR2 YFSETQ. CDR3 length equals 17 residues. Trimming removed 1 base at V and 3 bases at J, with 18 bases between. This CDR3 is CASSLTPSRGQTDTQYF. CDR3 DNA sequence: TGCGCCAGCAGCTTGACGCCGAGTCGGGGGCAAACAGATACGCAGTATTTT.